One and the same sample provided the 4 T cell receptor beta chains below, sequenced in a study of blood T cell repertoires in COVID-19. Repertoires were generated with immunoSEQ multiplex PCR, while TCRdb's copy carries only in-frame clones and drops some. The top ten hold more than 4.5% of the sample, which has 200,000 to 250,000 clones, roughly 80% seen once. Sequenced material: PBMCs or T cells enriched from blood (not recorded which). All receptors derive from a woman aged 50 to 65 who had been exposed to COVID-19.

The V call is TRBV27, the J call TRBJ1-2, with 8 bases aligning to TRBD1. From germline, CDR1 is MNHEY and CDR2 SMNVEV (reference sequence). This CDR3 region has 17 residues. V shed 4 bases and J 8 bases; nucleotides not matched to a gene: 18. In nucleotides, the CDR3 is TGTGCCAGCAGTTCCGCCGGGACAGGCCTTTACAGGTCGGGCTACACCTTC. Its protein is CASSSAGTGLYRSGYTF.

The chain has TRBV7-2 and TRBJ2-1, with TRBD2 matching 9 bases. Germline lookup yields CDR1 SGHTA and CDR2 FQGNSA. V lost 2 bases to trimming and J lost 7 bases; unmatched junction nucleotides: 0. The CDR3 is 13 amino acids. The CDR3 loop reads CASSLSGGNEQFF. As DNA, the CDR3 is TGTGCCAGCAGCTTAAGCGGGGGGAATGAGCAGTTCTTC. Filled out from reference TRBV7-2 and TRBJ2-1, the complete variable domain reads GAGVSQSPSNKVTEKGKDVELRCDPISGHTALYWYRQSLGQGLEFLIYFQGNSAPDKSGLPSDRFSAERTGGSVSTLTIQRTQQEDSAVYLCASSLSGGNEQFFGPGTRLTVL.

V and J are TRBV30 and TRBJ2-5; 8 bases match TRBD2. CDR3 length: 13 residues. Germline V gene sequence: CDR1 GTSNPN, CDR2 SVGIG (reference sequence). With V trimmed by 5 bases and J by 2 bases, 4 bases remained unmatched. The CDR3 loop reads CAWRTSKQETQYF. DNA for the CDR3: TGTGCCTGGCGGACTAGCAAACAAGAGACCCAGTACTTC.

The chain carries TRBV7-2 and TRBJ1-3; D call uncertain. Trimming cost V 1 base and J 0 bases, with 7 bases left between them. Germline V gene data show CDR1 as SGHTA and CDR2 as FQGNSA. CDR3 size: 15 residues. In nucleotides, the CDR3 is TGTGCCAGCAGCTTAGGAACAGCCTCTGGAAACACCATATATTTT. Translating it yields CASSLGTASGNTIYF. Drawing the rest from reference TRBV7-2 and TRBJ1-3, the complete variable domain is GAGVSQSPSNKVTEKGKDVELRCDPISGHTALYWYRQSLGQGLEFLIYFQGNSAPDKSGLPSDRFSAERTGGSVSTLTIQRTQQEDSAVYLCASSLGTASGNTIYFGEGSWLTVV.